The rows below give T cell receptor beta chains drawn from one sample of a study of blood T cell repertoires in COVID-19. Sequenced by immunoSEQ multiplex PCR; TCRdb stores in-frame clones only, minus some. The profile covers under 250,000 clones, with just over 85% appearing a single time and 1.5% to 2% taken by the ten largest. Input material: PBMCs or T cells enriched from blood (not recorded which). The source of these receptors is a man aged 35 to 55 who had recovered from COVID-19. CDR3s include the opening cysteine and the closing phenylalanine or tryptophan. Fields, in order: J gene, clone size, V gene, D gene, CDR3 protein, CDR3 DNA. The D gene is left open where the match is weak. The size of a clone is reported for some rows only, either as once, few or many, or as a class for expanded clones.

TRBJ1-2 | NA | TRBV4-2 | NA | CASSQDNGLGYTF | TGTGCCAGCAGCCAAGATAATGGCTTGGGCTACACCTTC
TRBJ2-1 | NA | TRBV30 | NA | CAWTGNSYNEQFF | TGTGCCTGGACAGGGAACTCCTACAATGAGCAGTTCTTC
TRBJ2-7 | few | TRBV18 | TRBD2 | CASTPGLVNPDEQYF | TGTGCCAGCACCCCGGGACTAGTCAATCCCGACGAGCAGTACTTC
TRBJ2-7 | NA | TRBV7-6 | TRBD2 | CASSTGTSGTSYEQYF | TGTGCCAGCAGCACCGGGACTAGCGGGACCTCCTACGAGCAGTACTTC
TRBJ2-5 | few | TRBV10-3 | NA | CAISESVDTAQETQYF | TGTGCCATCAGTGAGTCGGTTGACACCGCCCAAGAGACCCAGTACTTC
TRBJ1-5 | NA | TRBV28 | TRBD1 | CASSTQGAQPQHF | TGTGCCAGCAGCACACAGGGGGCACAGCCCCAGCATTTT
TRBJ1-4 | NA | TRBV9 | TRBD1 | CASSPRTGGGEKLFF | TGTGCCAGCAGCCCGAGGACAGGGGGCGGTGAAAAACTGTTTTTT
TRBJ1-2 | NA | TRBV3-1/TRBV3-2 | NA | CASSQGRSGGYTF | TGTGCCAGCAGCCAGGGGCGGTCTGGTGGCTACACCTTC
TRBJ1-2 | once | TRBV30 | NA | CAWNIQDYGYTF | TGTGCCTGGAACATCCAGGACTATGGCTACACCTTC
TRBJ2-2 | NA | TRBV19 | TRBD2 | CASRPPGTIITGELFF | TGTGCCAGTAGGCCCCCGGGGACTATTATCACCGGGGAGCTGTTTTTT
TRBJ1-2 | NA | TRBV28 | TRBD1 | CASSLAFGTAYGYTF | TGTGCCAGCAGTTTAGCGTTCGGGACAGCTTATGGCTACACCTTC
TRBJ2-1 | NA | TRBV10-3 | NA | CAISGGTSNEQFF | TGTGCCATCAGTGGAGGGACTTCCAATGAGCAGTTCTTC
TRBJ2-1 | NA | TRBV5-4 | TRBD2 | CASSQTTTSPVLFF | TGTGCCAGCAGCCAAACGACGACTAGCCCGGTGCTGTTCTTC
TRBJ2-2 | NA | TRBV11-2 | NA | CASSHRGDVAGATGELFF | TGTGCCAGCAGCCACAGGGGGGATGTAGCGGGAGCCACCGGGGAGCTGTTTTTT
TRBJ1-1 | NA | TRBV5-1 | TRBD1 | CASSPGTGTMNTEAFF | TGCGCCAGCAGCCCTGGGACAGGAACGATGAACACTGAAGCTTTCTTT
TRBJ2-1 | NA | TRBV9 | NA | CASSVAASSYNEQFF | TGTGCCAGCAGCGTTGCGGCTAGCTCCTACAATGAGCAGTTCTTC
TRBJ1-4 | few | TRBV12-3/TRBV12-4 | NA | CASSLYQKLFF | TGTGCCAGCAGTTTATACCAGAAACTGTTTTTT
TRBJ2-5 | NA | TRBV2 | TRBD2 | CASSEAGLAETQYF | TGTGCCAGCAGTGAAGCGGGACTAGCAGAGACCCAGTACTTC
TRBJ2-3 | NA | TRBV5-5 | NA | CASSLDRETGGTDTQYF | TGTGCCAGCAGCTTGGATCGGGAGACCGGGGGCACAGATACGCAGTATTTT
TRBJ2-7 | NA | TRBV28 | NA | CASSPLGPSYEQYF | TGTGCCAGCAGTCCCCTGGGCCCATCCTACGAGCAGTACTTC
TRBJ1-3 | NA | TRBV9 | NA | CASSVELSTGNTIYF | TGTGCCAGCAGCGTAGAACTTAGTACGGGTAACACCATATATTTT
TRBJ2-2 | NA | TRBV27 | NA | CASSLVSGWANTGELFF | TGTGCCAGCAGTTTAGTCAGCGGGTGGGCGAACACCGGGGAGCTGTTTTTT
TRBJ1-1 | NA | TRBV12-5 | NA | CASGLNAGGRFEAFF | TGTGCTAGTGGTTTGAACGCCGGAGGTCGGTTCGAGGCTTTCTTT
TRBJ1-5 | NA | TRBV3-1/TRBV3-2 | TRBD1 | CASSLRDRGVFDQPQHF | TGTGCCAGCAGCCTCCGGGACAGGGGGGTCTTTGATCAGCCCCAGCATTTT
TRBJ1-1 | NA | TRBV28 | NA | CASRQAPEAFF | TGTGCCAGCAGACAGGCCCCTGAAGCTTTCTTT
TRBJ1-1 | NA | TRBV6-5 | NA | CASSLDGNTEAFF | TGTGCCAGCAGTTTAGATGGGAACACTGAAGCTTTCTTT
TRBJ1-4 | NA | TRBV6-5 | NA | CATRGNEKLFF | TGTGCCACCCGCGGTAATGAAAAACTGTTTTTT
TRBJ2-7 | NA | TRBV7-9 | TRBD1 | CASSATGQENEQYF | TGTGCCAGCAGCGCGACGGGACAGGAAAACGAGCAGTACTTC
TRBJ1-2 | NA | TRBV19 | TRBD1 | CASSIRPPGGDNYGYTF | TGTGCCAGTAGTATAAGGCCCCCAGGGGGCGATAACTATGGCTACACCTTC
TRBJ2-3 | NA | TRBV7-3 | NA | CASSTDSGGTQYF | TGTGCCAGCAGCACGGACAGTGGGGGTACGCAGTATTTT
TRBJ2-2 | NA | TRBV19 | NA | CASTIAGHANTGELFF | TGTGCCAGTACCATTGCTGGACATGCGAACACCGGGGAGCTGTTTTTT
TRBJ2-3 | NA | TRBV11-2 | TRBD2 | CASSFSGSWGTDTQYF | TGTGCCAGCAGCTTTAGCGGGAGTTGGGGCACAGATACGCAGTATTTT
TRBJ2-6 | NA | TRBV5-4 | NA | CASSLSVTGANVLTF | TGTGCCAGCAGCTTGTCGGTTACTGGGGCCAACGTCCTGACTTTC